This T cell receptor beta chain stems from a study of shared clonotypes between healthy human individuals. Study at large: Per donor, CD8 memory used one plate, CD8 naive used two, CD4 memory used three and CD4 naive used three. General study findings and limits: Sequencing depth was predicted to influence how clonotypes are shared among donors.

The naive CD8 subset, CD45RO-negative cells positively selected for CCR7, excluded terminally differentiated effector memory CD45RA+ cells. This CDR3 has 14 amino acids. J was trimmed by 0 bases and V by 1 base; bases with no gene match: 0. The germline gives CDR1 SGHNT, CDR2 YYREEE (reference sequence). The table came from immunoSEQ multiplex PCR; TCRdb's copy has only in-frame clones and leaves some out. The data contain some 740,000 clones, over 90% of them singletons. This clone was counted only a few times. Its antigen is undetermined. Other nucleotide sequences from this sample produce the same CDR3.

The chain combines TRBV5-4 with TRBJ2-7; 8 bases line up with TRBD2. This clonotype was sampled from a man in his thirties or forties in good health. Material for sequencing was naive CD8+ T cells sorted from blood. The CDR3 DNA is TGTGCCAGCAGCTTGACTAGCGGCTCCTACGAGCAGTACTTC. Encoded protein: CASSLTSGSYEQYF.